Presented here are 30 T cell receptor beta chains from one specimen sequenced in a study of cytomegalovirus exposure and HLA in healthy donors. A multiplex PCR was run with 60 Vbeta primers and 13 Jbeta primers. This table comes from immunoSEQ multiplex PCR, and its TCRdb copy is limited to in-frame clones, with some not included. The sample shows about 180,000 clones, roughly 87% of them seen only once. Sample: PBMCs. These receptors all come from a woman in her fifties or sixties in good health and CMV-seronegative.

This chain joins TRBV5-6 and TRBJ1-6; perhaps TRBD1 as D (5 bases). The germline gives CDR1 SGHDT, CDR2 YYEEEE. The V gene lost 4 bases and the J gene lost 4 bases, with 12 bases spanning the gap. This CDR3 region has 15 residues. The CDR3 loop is CASSPRQSYNSPLHF. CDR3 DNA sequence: TGTGCCAGCAGCCCCCGACAGAGTTATAATTCACCCCTCCACTTT.

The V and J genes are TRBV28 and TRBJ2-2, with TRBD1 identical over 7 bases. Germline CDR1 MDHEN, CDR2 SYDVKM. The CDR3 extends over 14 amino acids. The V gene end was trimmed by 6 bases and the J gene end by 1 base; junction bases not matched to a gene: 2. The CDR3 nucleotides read TGTGCCAGCAGAGACAGGGTGAACACCGGGGAGCTGTTTTTT. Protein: CASRDRVNTGELFF.

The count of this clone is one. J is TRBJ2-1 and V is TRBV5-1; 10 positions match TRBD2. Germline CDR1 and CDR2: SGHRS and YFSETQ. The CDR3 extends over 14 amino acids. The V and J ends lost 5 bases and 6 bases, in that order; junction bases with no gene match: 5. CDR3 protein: CASSQVAGGNEQFF. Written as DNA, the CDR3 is TGCGCCAGCAGTCAGGTAGCGGGGGGCAATGAGCAGTTCTTC.

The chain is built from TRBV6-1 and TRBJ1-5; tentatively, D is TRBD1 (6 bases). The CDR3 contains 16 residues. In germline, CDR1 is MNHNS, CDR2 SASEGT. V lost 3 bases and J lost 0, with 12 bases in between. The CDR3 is CASSERQVYSNQPQHF. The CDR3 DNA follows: TGTGCCAGCAGTGAGAGACAGGTCTATAGCAATCAGCCCCAGCATTTT.

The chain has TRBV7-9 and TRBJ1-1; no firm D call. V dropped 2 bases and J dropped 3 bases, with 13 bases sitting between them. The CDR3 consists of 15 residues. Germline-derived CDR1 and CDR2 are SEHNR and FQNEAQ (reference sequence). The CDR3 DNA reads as TGTGCCAGCAGCTTATTTTCGGGAGCCGACACTGAAGCTTTCTTT. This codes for CASSLFSGADTEAFF.

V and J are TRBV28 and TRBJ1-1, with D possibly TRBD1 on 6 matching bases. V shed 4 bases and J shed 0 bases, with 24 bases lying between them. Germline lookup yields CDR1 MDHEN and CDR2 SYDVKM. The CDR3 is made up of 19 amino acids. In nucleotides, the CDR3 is TGTGCCAGCAGTTGTCCGGGTGGGGGCAGTCTCTGCATGAACACTGAAGCTTTCTTT. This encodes CASSCPGGGSLCMNTEAFF.

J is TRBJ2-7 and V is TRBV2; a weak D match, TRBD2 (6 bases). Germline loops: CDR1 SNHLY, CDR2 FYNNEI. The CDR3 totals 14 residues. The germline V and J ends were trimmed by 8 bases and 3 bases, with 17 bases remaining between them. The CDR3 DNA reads TGTGCCAGCCTTTCCGGGCGGGATGGCTACGAGCAGTACTTC. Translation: CASLSGRDGYEQYF.

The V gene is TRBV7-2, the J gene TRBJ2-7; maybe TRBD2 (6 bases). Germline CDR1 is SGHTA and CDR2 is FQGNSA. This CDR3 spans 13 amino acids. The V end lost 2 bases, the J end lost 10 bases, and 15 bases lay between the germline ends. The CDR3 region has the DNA TGTGCCAGCAGCTTACCCGGACTACAGCCTCAGTACTTC. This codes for CASSLPGLQPQYF. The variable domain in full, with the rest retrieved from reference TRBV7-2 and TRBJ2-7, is GAGVSQSPSNKVTEKGKDVELRCDPISGHTALYWYRQSLGQGLEFLIYFQGNSAPDKSGLPSDRFSAERTGGSVSTLTIQRTQQEDSAVYLCASSLPGLQPQYFGPGTRLTVT.

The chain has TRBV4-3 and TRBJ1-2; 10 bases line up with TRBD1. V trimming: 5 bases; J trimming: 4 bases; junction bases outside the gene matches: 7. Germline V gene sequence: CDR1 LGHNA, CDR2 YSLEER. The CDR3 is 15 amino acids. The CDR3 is CASSRRQGAVYGYTF. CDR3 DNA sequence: TGCGCCAGCAGCAGAAGACAGGGGGCGGTCTATGGCTACACCTTC.

For the CDR3, the DNA is TGCGCCAGCAGAGCGGGGAGCACAGATACGCAGTATTTT. This encodes CASRAGSTDTQYF. This rearrangement joins TRBV5-1 to TRBJ2-3, with TRBD2 identical over 7 bases. Germline CDR1 reads SGHRS; CDR2 reads YFSETQ. The CDR3 is 13 residues long. Germline trimming cut 5 bases from V and 0 bases from J; bases unmatched to any gene: 0.

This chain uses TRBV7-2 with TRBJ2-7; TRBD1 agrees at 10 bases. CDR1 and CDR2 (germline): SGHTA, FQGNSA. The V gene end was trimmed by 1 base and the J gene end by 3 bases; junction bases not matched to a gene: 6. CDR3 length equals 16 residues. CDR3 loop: CASSLVGGTGDYEQYF. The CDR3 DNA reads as TGTGCCAGCAGCTTAGTAGGGGGGACAGGGGACTACGAGCAGTACTTC.

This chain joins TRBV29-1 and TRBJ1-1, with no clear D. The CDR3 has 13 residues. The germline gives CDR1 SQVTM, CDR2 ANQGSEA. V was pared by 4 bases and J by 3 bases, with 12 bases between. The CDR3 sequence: CSVAARVDTEAFF. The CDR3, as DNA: TGCAGCGTTGCAGCACGGGTTGACACTGAAGCTTTCTTT.

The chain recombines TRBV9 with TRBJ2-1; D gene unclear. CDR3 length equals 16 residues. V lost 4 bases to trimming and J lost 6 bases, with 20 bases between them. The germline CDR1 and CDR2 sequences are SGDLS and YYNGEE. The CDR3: CASSKRLDYMGNEQFF. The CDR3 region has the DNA TGTGCCAGCAGCAAGCGACTGGATTACATGGGCAATGAGCAGTTCTTC.

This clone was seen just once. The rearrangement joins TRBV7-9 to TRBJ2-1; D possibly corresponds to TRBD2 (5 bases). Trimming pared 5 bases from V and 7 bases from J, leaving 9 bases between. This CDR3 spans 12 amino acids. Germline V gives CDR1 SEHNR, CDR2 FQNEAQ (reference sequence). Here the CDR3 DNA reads TGTGCCAGCAGCACGGACTCGAATGAGCAGTTCTTC. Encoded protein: CASSTDSNEQFF.

DNA of the CDR3: TGTGCCAGCAGCCCCCAGGGTGGCTCCTACGAGCAGTACTTC. It yields the protein CASSPQGGSYEQYF. The chain is built from TRBV6-1 and TRBJ2-7, with D perhaps TRBD1 (5 bases). Between the trimmed V and J ends, which lost 6 bases and 0 bases, there was a span of 12 bases. The germline CDR1 and CDR2 sequences are MNHNS and SASEGT. The CDR3 has 14 amino acids.

CDR3 sequence: CASSLGDRVTISYEQYF. CDR3 nucleotides: TGTGCCAGCAGCTTAGGGGACAGGGTGACGATCTCCTACGAGCAGTACTTC. This chain links TRBV7-9 with TRBJ2-7; 9 nucleotides align to TRBD1. V gave up 1 base and J gave up 0 bases; unmatched junction bases: 7. CDR1 SEHNR and CDR2 FQNEAQ come from the germline V gene (reference sequence). The CDR3 sequence is 17 residues long.

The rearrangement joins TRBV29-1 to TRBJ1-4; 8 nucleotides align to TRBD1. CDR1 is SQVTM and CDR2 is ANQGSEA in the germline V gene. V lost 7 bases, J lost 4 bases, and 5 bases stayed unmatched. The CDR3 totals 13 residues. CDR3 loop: CSATGQDNEKLFF. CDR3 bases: TGCAGCGCTACGGGACAGGATAATGAAAAACTGTTTTTT.

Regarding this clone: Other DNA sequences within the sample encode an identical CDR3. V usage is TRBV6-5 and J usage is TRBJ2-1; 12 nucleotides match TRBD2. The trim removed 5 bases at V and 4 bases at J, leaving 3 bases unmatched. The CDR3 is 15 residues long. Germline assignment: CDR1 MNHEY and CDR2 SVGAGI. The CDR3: CASSQTSGGYNEQFF. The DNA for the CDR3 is TGTGCCAGCAGTCAGACTAGCGGGGGTTACAATGAGCAGTTCTTC.

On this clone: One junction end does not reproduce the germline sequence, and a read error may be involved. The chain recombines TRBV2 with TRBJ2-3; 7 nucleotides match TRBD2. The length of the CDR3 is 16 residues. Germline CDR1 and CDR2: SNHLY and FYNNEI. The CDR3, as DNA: TGTGCCAGCATTGAAGGGTATGCGGGGGGCACAGATACGCAGTATTTT. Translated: CASIEGYAGGTDTQYF.

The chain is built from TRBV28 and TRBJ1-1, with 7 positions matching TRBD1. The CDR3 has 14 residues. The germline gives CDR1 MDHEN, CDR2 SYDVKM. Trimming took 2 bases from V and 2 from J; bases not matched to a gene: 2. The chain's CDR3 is CASSLRQGNTEAFF. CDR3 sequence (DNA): TGTGCCAGCAGTTTAAGACAGGGAAACACTGAAGCTTTCTTT.

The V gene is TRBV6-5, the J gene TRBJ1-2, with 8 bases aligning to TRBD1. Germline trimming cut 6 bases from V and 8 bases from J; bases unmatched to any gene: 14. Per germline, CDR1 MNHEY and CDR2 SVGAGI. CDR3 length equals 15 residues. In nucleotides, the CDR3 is TGTGCCAGCAGCCGTACAGGGGGTGAGGGAAGCGGCTACACCTTC. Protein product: CASSRTGGEGSGYTF.

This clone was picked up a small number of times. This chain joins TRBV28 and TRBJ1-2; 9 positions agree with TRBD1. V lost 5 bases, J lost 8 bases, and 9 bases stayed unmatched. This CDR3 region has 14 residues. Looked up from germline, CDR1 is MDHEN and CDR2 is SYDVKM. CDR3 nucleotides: TGTGCCAGCAGTACGACAGGGGGAGAGTTGGGCTACACCTTC. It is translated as CASSTTGGELGYTF.

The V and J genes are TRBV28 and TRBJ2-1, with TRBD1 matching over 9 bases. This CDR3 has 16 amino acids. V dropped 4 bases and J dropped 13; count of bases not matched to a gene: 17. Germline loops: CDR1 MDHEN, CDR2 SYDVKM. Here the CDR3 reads CASSSLGTGSTLRQFF. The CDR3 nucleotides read TGTGCCAGCAGTTCCCTCGGGACAGGGAGTACCTTGCGACAGTTCTTC. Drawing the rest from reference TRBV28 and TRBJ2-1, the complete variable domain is DVKVTQSSRYLVKRTGEKVFLECVQDMDHENMFWYRQDPGLGLRLIYFSYDVKMKEKGDIPEGYSVSREKKERFSLILESASTNQTSMYLCASSSLGTGSTLRQFFGPGTRLTVL.

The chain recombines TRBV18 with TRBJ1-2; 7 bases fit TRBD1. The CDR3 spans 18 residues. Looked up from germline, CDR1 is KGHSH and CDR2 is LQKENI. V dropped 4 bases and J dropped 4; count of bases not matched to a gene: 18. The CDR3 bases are TGTGCCAGCTCACACAACTCTATATCGTCGGGACAGCCCTATGGCTACACCTTC. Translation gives CASSHNSISSGQPYGYTF.

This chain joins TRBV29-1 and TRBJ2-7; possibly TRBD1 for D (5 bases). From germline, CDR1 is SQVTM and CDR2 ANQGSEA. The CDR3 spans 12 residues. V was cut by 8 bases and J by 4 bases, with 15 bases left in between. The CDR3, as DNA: TGCAGCACAAAAACCTCAGGGTACGAGCAGTACTTC. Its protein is CSTKTSGYEQYF.

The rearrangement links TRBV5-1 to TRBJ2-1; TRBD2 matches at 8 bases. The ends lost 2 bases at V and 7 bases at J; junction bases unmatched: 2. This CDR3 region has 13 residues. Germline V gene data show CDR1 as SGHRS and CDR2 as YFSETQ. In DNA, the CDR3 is TGCGCCAGCAGCTTAGGGACTAGAAATGAGCAGTTCTTC. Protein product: CASSLGTRNEQFF.

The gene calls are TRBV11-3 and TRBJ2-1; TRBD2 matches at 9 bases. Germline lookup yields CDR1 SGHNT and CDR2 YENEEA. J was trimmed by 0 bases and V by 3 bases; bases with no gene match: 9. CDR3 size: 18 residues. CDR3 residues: CASSFAASGTPSYNEQFF. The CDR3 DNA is TGTGCCAGCAGCTTTGCCGCTAGCGGGACCCCCTCCTACAATGAGCAGTTCTTC.

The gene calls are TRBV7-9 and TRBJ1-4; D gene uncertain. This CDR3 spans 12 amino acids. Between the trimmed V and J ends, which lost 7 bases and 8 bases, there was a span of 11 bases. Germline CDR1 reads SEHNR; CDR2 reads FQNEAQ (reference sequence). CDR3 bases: TGTGCCAGCAAAGAAGCGGAGGAAAAACTGTTTTTT. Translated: CASKEAEEKLFF. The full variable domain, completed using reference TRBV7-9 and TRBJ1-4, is DTGVSQNPRHKITKRGQNVTFRCDPISEHNRLYWYRQTLGQGPEFLTYFQNEAQLEKSRLLSDRFSAERPKGSFSTLEIQRTEQGDSAMYLCASKEAEEKLFFGSGTQLSVL.

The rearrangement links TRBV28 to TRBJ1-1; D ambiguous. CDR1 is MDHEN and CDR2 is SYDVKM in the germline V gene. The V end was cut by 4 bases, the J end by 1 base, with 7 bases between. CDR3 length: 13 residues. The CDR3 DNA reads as TGTGCCAGCAGTTCCCACAGGAACACTGAAGCTTTCTTT. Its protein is CASSSHRNTEAFF.

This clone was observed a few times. The CDR3 DNA reads TGTGCCAGCACCCAGGGGGTCGCTAGCACAGATACGCAGTATTTT. Translation: CASTQGVASTDTQYF. V and J are TRBV5-4 and TRBJ2-3, with 7 bases identical to TRBD1. The germline CDR1 and CDR2 sequences are SGHNT and YYREEE (reference sequence). V shed 6 bases and J 0 bases; nucleotides not matched to a gene: 7. CDR3 length: 15 residues. Complete variable domain (other parts from reference TRBV5-4 and TRBJ2-3): ETGVTQSPTHLIKTRGQQVTLRCSSQSGHNTVSWYQQALGQGPQFIFQYYREEENGRGNFPPRFSGLQFPNYSSELNVNALELDDSALYLCASTQGVASTDTQYFGPGTRLTVL.